Each of the 23 T cell receptor beta chains below was sequenced from the same sample in a study of shared clonotypes between healthy human individuals. Some clones are missing from TCRdb's copy, which holds only in-frame ones; the method was immunoSEQ multiplex PCR. This repertoire shows a few million clones, approximately 93% found once; its top ten account for under 0.45%. The sample was naive CD4+ T cells from PBMCs. Documented subset: CD45RA+ positively selected. The receptors were gathered from a young man in good health. Some clones in this sample may be carry-over from other donors' samples.

Here the CDR3 reads CASSDRGAGYSYEQYF. DNA for the CDR3: TGCGCCAGCAGTGATCGTGGGGCGGGCTACTCCTACGAGCAGTACTTC. This chain uses TRBV10-1 with TRBJ2-7; D could derive from TRBD1 or TRBD2 (5 bases each). CDR1 and CDR2 from the germline V gene are WNHNN and SYGVQD (reference sequence). Deletions cut 3 bases from V and 0 bases from J, with 15 bases between. CDR3 length: 16 amino acids.

The rearrangement joins TRBV5-8 to TRBJ2-1; 14 bases are shared with TRBD2. This CDR3 comprises 15 residues. Germline CDR1 and CDR2: SGHTS and YDEGEE. The V and J ends lost 3 bases and 5 bases, in that order; junction bases with no gene match: 1. CDR3 nucleotides: TGTGCCAGCAGCTGGGGACTAGCGGGAGACAATGAGCAGTTCTTC. Translation gives CASSWGLAGDNEQFF.

The J gene is TRBJ2-3, the V gene TRBV7-9; 9 bases agree with TRBD2. The CDR3 runs 15 residues. The ends lost 3 bases at V and 4 bases at J; junction bases unmatched: 5. CDR1 and CDR2 from the germline V gene are SEHNR and FQNEAQ (reference sequence). CDR3 region: CASSLVAGDPDTQYF. CDR3 in DNA: TGTGCCAGCAGCTTGGTAGCGGGAGACCCAGATACGCAGTATTTT.

The chain recombines TRBV28 with TRBJ1-2; D possibly corresponds to TRBD1 (5 bases). Between the trimmed V and J ends, which lost 10 bases and 6 bases, there was a span of 6 bases. CDR1 and CDR2 (germline): MDHEN, SYDVKM. The CDR3 spans 9 residues. The CDR3 loop is CAIGDGYTF. As DNA, the CDR3 is TGTGCCATAGGGGATGGCTACACCTTC.

CDR3: CASSDRASEAFF. CDR3 DNA: TGTGCCAGCAGTGACAGGGCATCTGAAGCTTTCTTT. The chain is built from TRBV2 and TRBJ1-1; D is possibly TRBD1 (5 bases). V was clipped by 3 bases and J by 6 bases, with 8 bases between them. Germline CDR1 and CDR2: SNHLY and FYNNEI. The CDR3 spans 12 residues.

This clone showed up just once. The J gene is TRBJ2-1, the V gene TRBV4-3; the match to TRBD2 covers 10 bases. J lost 10 bases, V lost 0 bases, and 12 bases had no gene match. The CDR3 is 17 residues long. The germline V gene has CDR1 LGHNA and CDR2 YSLEER. The CDR3 DNA reads TGCGCCAGCAGCCAAGATAGGCTAGCGGGAGCTCCCAACGAGCAGTTCTTC. Translated: CASSQDRLAGAPNEQFF.

This clone was observed once. V gene TRBV29-1 combines with J gene TRBJ2-3; 8 bases map to TRBD1. V shed 6 bases, J shed 2 bases, and the junction held 7 bases outside the gene matches. The CDR3 is 14 amino acids. Germline V lookup: CDR1 SQVTM, CDR2 ANQGSEA. DNA for the CDR3: TGCAGCGTGCCCGGGACAGGAGTCACAGATACGCAGTATTTT. Translating gives CSVPGTGVTDTQYF.

The chain combines TRBV28 with TRBJ2-6; D not resolved. The germline V gene has CDR1 MDHEN and CDR2 SYDVKM. The V end lost 7 bases, the J end lost 2 bases, and 6 bases lay between the germline ends. The CDR3 consists of 13 residues. CDR3 DNA: TGTGCCAGCATCCTGACTGGGGCCAACGTCCTGACTTTC. It translates to CASILTGANVLTF.

For this clone: This specimen includes other DNA sequences encoding the same CDR3. The rearrangement uses TRBV9 and TRBJ1-2; D gene unclear. CDR1 is SGDLS, CDR2 YYNGEE, per germline. This CDR3 region has 14 residues. Trimming took off 0 bases at V and 2 bases at J, with 8 bases between the two ends. The CDR3 nucleotides are TGTGCCAGCAGCGTAGGAGCAGCCAACTATGGCTACACCTTC. As protein: CASSVGAANYGYTF. Based on the CDR3 plus reference TRBV9 and TRBJ1-2, the full variable domain is DSGVTQTPKHLITATGQRVTLRCSPRSGDLSVYWYQQSLDQGLQFLIQYYNGEERAKGNILERFSAQQFPDLHSELNLSSLELGDSALYFCASSVGAANYGYTFGSGTRLTVV.

Turning to this clone: Other nucleotide sequences in the sample specify the same CDR3. This chain uses TRBV18 with TRBJ2-7; 13 nucleotides match TRBD2. The CDR3 runs 15 residues. CDR1 and CDR2 from the germline V gene are KGHSH and LQKENI. After removal of 3 bases from V and 2 bases from J, the junction contained 1 base not matched to a gene. DNA of the CDR3: TGTGCCAGCTCACCGGGACTAGCGGGAACCTACGAGCAGTACTTC. Amino acid sequence: CASSPGLAGTYEQYF. The complete variable domain, with remaining parts taken from reference TRBV18 and TRBJ2-7, reads NAGVMQNPRHLVRRRGQEARLRCSPMKGHSHVYWYRQLPEEGLKFMVYLQKENIIDESGMPKERFSAEFPKEGPSILRIQQVVRGDSAAYFCASSPGLAGTYEQYFGPGTRLTVT.

This chain links TRBV7-9 with TRBJ1-6, with D perhaps matching TRBD1 (5 bases). CDR3 length equals 14 residues. CDR1 SEHNR and CDR2 FQNEAQ come from the germline V gene (reference sequence). V gave up 4 bases and J gave up 6 bases, with 10 bases separating them. The CDR3 coding sequence is TGTGCCAGCAGCTCGGGCAGGGCTAATTCACCCCTCCACTTT. Translated, it gives CASSSGRANSPLHF.

This rearrangement joins TRBV28 to TRBJ1-2; TRBD1 might be the D (5 bases). Deletions cut 1 base from V and 5 bases from J, with 14 bases between. In germline, CDR1 is MDHEN, CDR2 SYDVKM. The CDR3 has 15 residues. For the CDR3, the DNA is TGTGCCAGCAGTTTATTATCCTTGGGACCTTATGGCTACACCTTC. Its translation is CASSLLSLGPYGYTF.

The chain joins TRBV6-1 to TRBJ1-3; 7 nucleotides line up with TRBD1. J gave up 0 bases and V 8 bases, and 4 bases lay outside the gene matches. CDR3 size: 14 residues. Germline CDR1 MNHNS, CDR2 SASEGT. This CDR3 reads CASSGQPSGNTIYF. CDR3 bases: TGTGCCAGCTCGGGACAGCCCTCTGGAAACACCATATATTTT.

The V and J genes are TRBV18 and TRBJ2-7; D is possibly TRBD1 (6 bases). V shed 6 bases and J shed 4 bases, with 19 bases lying between them. The length of the CDR3 is 15 residues. Germline lookup yields CDR1 KGHSH and CDR2 LQKENI. The CDR3 DNA follows: TGTGCCAGCTCCCTATCAGGGCAGGGGAATTACGAGCAGTACTTC. This gives the protein CASSLSGQGNYEQYF.

The rearrangement uses TRBV18 and TRBJ2-5; 7 positions match TRBD2. Germline V gives CDR1 KGHSH, CDR2 LQKENI. This CDR3 has 15 residues. J was trimmed by 5 bases and V by 3 bases; bases with no gene match: 9. CDR3 sequence: CASSPASGPMETQYF. CDR3 nucleotides: TGTGCCAGCTCACCGGCTAGCGGTCCGATGGAGACCCAGTACTTC.

The CDR3 DNA reads TGTGCCAGCAGCCCGGAGGGGGGACTAGCGGGAGTAGAGCAGTTCTTC. Translation gives CASSPEGGLAGVEQFF. The chain uses TRBV5-4 and TRBJ2-1; TRBD2 aligns across 14 bases. Germline values: CDR1 SGHNT, CDR2 YYREEE (reference sequence). The CDR3 is 16 amino acids. The V gene end was trimmed by 4 bases and the J gene end by 10 bases; junction bases not matched to a gene: 10.

The rearrangement links TRBV5-1 to TRBJ2-2; 7 bases are shared with TRBD2. Germline CDR1 and CDR2: SGHRS and YFSETQ. The trim removed 4 bases at V and 2 bases at J, leaving 8 bases unmatched. This CDR3 is 16 amino acids long. The CDR3 loop reads CASSPRAGANTGELFF. CDR3 in DNA: TGCGCCAGCAGCCCGCGGGCGGGAGCTAACACCGGGGAGCTGTTTTTT.

This chain connects TRBV9 to TRBJ2-3; 12 bases are a match to TRBD2. CDR1 and CDR2 from the germline V gene are SGDLS and YYNGEE. The trim removed 3 bases at V and 2 bases at J, leaving 4 bases unmatched. The CDR3 is 16 amino acids. The CDR3 here is CASSARTSGATDTQYF. CDR3 bases: TGTGCCAGCAGCGCTAGGACTAGCGGGGCCACAGATACGCAGTATTTT.

This sequence joins TRBV29-1 and TRBJ1-1; D gene uncertain. In germline, CDR1 is SQVTM, CDR2 ANQGSEA. V lost 0 bases, J lost 10 bases, and 15 bases lay in between. The CDR3 length is 13 residues. The CDR3 spells CSVEDERRRSAFF. The CDR3 nucleotides are TGCAGCGTTGAAGATGAGAGGCGGCGATCAGCTTTCTTT.

This chain connects TRBV28 to TRBJ2-6; tentative D call: TRBD1 (6 bases). Between the trimmed V and J ends, which lost 6 bases and 0 bases, there was a span of 24 bases. Looked up from germline, CDR1 is MDHEN and CDR2 is SYDVKM. The CDR3 length is 20 residues. CDR3 protein: CASSPPRPTGISSGANVLTF. The CDR3 DNA follows: TGTGCCAGCAGCCCTCCACGTCCCACAGGGATATCCTCTGGGGCCAACGTCCTGACTTTC. Full variable domain (remainder filled in from reference TRBV28 and TRBJ2-6): DVKVTQSSRYLVKRTGEKVFLECVQDMDHENMFWYRQDPGLGLRLIYFSYDVKMKEKGDIPEGYSVSREKKERFSLILESASTNQTSMYLCASSPPRPTGISSGANVLTFGAGSRLTVL.

The chain combines TRBV10-3 with TRBJ1-5; weak D call: TRBD1 (5 bases). CDR1 and CDR2 (germline): ENHRY, SYGVKD. The V and J ends lost 5 bases and 6 bases respectively, with 23 bases between them. The CDR3 runs to 17 residues. CDR3 protein: CAISHHRDPSGGQPQHF. The CDR3 DNA reads as TGTGCCATCAGTCACCACCGGGACCCATCGGGAGGTCAGCCCCAGCATTTT.

The gene calls are TRBV7-3 and TRBJ2-3; no reliable D call. The CDR3 sequence is 15 residues long. Germline values: CDR1 SGHTA, CDR2 FQGTGA. V dropped 5 bases and J dropped 2 bases, with 14 bases sitting between them. As DNA, the CDR3 is TGTGCCAGCAGCCCTTCCCCGGGCTTCACAGATACGCAGTATTTT. Amino acids: CASSPSPGFTDTQYF.

The gene calls are TRBV7-2 and TRBJ2-1; 9 bases align to TRBD1. Germline CDR1 reads SGHTA; CDR2 reads FQGNSA. The CDR3 is 14 amino acids. J was trimmed by 8 bases and V by 1 base; bases with no gene match: 3. The CDR3 nucleotides are TGTGCCAGCAGCTTAGTCACAGGGGGCCATGAGCAGTTCTTC. Translating it yields CASSLVTGGHEQFF.